The sequence of this T cell receptor beta chain was determined in a study of technical replicates of blood from several donors. This clone showed up just once. Profiling relied on immunoSEQ multiplex PCR, and the TCRdb table lists in-frame clones only, not all of them. The sample includes 78,000 or so clones, around 92% of them seen just once. The V segment lost 7 bases and the J segment 2 bases; nucleotides outside the gene matches: 5. This CDR3 has 15 amino acids. Germline V gene lookup returns CDR1 SGHAT and CDR2 FQNNGV. The material sequenced was T cells isolated from PBMCs. The receptor comes from a human donor in good health. Some clones in this sample may be carry-over from other donors' samples. The rearrangement joins TRBV11-2 to TRBJ2-2; TRBD2 aligns across 9 bases. The CDR3 DNA reads as TGTGCCAGCAAATGGCGGGAGGGTAACACCGGGGAGCTGTTTTTT. Amino acid sequence: CASKWREGNTGELFF. The complete variable domain, with remaining parts taken from reference TRBV11-2 and TRBJ2-2, reads EAGVAQSPRYKIIEKRQSVAFWCNPISGHATLYWYQQILGQGPKLLIQFQNNGVVDDSQLPKDRFSAERLKGVDSTLKIQPAKLEDSAVYLCASKWREGNTGELFFGEGSRLTVL.